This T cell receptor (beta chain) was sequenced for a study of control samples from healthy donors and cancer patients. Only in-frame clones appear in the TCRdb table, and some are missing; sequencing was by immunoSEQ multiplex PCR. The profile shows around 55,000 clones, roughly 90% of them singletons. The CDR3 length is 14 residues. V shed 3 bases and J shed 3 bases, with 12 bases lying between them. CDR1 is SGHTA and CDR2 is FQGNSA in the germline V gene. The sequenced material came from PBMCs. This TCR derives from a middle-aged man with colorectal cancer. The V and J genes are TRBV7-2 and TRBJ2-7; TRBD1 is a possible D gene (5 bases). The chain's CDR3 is CASSFQGTSYEQYF. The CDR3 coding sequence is TGTGCCAGCAGCTTCCAGGGAACAAGCTACGAGCAGTACTTC.